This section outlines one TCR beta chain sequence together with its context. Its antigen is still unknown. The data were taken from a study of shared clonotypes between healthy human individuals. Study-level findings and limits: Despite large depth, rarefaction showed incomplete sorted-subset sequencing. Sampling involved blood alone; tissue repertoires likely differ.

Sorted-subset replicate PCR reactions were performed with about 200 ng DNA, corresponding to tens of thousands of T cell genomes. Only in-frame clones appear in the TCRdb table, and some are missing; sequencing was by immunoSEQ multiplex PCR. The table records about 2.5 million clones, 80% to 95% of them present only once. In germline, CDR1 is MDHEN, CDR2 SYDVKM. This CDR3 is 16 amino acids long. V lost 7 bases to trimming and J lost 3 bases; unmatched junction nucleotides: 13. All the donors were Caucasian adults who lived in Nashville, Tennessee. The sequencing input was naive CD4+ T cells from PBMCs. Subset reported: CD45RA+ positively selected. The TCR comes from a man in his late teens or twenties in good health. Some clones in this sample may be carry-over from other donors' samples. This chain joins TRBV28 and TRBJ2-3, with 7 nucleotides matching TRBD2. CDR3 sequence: CASKGGSPGATDTQYF. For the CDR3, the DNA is TGTGCCAGCAAGGGCGGGAGCCCCGGGGCGACAGATACGCAGTATTTT.